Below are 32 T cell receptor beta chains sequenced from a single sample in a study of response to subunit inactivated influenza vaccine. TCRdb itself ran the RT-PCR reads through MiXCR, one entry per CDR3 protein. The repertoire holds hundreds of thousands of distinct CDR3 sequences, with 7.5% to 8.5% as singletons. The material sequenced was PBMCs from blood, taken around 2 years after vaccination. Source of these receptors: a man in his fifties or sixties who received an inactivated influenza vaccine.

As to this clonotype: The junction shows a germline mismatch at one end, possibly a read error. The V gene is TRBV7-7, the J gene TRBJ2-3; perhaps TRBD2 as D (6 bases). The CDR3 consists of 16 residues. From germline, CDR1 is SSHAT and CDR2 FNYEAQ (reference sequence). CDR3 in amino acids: CASSTGGSPGADTQYF. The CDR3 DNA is TGTGCTAGCAGCACAGGCGGCTCTCCGGGGGCAGATACGCAGTATTTT.

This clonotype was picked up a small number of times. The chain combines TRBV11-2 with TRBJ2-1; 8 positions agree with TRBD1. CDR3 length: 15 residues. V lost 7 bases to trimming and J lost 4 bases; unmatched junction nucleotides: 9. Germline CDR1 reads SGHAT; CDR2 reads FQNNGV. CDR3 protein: CASTLRTGPYNEQFF. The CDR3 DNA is TGTGCCAGCACCCTCAGGACAGGGCCATACAATGAGCAGTTCTTC.

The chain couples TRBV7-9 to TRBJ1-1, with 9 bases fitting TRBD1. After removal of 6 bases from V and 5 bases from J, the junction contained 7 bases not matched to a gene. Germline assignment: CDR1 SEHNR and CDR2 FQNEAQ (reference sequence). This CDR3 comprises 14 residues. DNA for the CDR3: TGTGCCAGCAGTCGGGACAGGGTAGAAACTGAAGCTTTCTTT. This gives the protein CASSRDRVETEAFF.

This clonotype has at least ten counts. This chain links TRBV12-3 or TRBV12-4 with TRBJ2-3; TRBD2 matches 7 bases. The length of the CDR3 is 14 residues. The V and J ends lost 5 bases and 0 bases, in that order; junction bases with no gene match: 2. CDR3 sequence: CASSTGGSTDTQYF. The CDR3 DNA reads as TGTGCCAGCAGTACCGGGGGGAGCACAGATACGCAGTATTTT.

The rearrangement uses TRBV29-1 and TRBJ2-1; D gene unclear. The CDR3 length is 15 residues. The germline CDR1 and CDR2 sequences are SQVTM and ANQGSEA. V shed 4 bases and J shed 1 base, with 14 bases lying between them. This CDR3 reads CSVALGFGSYNEQFF. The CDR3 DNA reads TGCAGCGTTGCACTCGGGTTTGGGTCCTACAATGAGCAGTTCTTC.

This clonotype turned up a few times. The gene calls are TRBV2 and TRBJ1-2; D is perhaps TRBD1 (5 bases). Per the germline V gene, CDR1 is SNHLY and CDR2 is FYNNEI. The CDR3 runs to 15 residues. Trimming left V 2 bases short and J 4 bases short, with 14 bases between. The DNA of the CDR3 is TGTGCCAGCAGTGAAAACGGGGGGAACGCCTATGGCTACACCTTC. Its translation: CASSENGGNAYGYTF.

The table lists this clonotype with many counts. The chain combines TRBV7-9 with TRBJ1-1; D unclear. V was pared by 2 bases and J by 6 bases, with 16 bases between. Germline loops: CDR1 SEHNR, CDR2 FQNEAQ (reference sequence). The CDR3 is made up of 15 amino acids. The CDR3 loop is CASSLNEGGIAEAFF. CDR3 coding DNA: TGTGCCAGCAGCTTAAACGAAGGCGGAATCGCTGAAGCTTTCTTT.

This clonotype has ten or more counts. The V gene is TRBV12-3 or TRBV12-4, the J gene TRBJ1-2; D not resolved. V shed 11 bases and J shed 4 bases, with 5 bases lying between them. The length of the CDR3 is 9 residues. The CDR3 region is CAAGYGYTF. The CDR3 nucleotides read TGTGCCGCGGGCTATGGCTACACCTTC.

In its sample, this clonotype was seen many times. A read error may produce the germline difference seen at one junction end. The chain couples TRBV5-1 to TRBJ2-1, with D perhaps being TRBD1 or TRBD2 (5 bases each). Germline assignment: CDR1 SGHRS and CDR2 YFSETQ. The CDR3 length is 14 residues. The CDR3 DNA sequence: TGCGCCAGCAGATTGGATGGGGGATACAATGAGCAGTTCTTC. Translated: CASRLDGGYNEQFF.

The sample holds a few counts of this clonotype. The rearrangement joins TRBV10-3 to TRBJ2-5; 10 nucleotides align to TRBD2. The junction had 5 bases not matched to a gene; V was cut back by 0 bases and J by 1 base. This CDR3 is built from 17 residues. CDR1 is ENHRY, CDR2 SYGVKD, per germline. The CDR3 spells CAISESEASGGQETQYF. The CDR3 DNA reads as TGTGCCATCAGTGAGTCAGAGGCTAGCGGGGGCCAAGAGACCCAGTACTTC.

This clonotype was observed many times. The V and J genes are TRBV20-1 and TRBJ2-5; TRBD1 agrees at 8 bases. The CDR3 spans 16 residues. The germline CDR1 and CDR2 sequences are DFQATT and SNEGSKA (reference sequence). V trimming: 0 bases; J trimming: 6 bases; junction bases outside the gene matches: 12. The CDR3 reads CSARDDIGTGLKTQYF. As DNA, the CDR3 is TGCAGTGCTAGAGACGACATTGGGACAGGTCTAAAGACCCAGTACTTC.

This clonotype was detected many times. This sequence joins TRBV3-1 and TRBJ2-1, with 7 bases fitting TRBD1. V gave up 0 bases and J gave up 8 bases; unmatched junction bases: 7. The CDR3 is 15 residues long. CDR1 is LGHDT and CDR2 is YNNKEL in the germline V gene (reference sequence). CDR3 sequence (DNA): TGTGCCAGCAGCCAAGATTTGGGGACAGCGGATGAGCAGTTCTTC. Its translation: CASSQDLGTADEQFF.

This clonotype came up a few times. CDR3 residues: CASSSGGSLGYNEQFF. The DNA for the CDR3 is TGTGCCAGCAGCTCAGGAGGGTCGCTGGGCTACAATGAGCAGTTCTTC. The V and J genes are TRBV7-8 and TRBJ2-1, with D possibly being TRBD2 (6 bases). The germline gives CDR1 SGHVS, CDR2 FQNEAQ. V dropped 4 bases and J dropped 3 bases, with 16 bases sitting between them. The CDR3 runs to 16 residues.

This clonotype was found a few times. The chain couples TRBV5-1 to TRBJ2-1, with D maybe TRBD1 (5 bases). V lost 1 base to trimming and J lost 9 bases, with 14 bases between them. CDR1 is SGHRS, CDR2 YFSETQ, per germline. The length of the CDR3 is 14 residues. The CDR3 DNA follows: TGCGCCAGCAGCTTGACTACAGGTGAAAGTGAGCAGTTCTTC. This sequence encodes CASSLTTGESEQFF.

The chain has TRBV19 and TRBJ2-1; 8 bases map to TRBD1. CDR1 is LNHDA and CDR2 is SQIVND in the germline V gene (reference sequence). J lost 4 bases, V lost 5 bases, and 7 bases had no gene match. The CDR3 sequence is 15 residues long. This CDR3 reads CASSSQGAIYNEQFF. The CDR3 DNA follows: TGTGCCAGTAGTTCCCAGGGGGCGATTTACAATGAGCAGTTCTTC.

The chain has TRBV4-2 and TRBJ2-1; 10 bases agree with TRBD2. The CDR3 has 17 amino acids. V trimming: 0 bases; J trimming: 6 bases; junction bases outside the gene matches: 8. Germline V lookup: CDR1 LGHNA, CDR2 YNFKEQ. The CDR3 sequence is CASSQEAGGPGGNEQFF. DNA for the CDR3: TGTGCCAGCAGCCAAGAAGCGGGAGGGCCGGGTGGCAATGAGCAGTTCTTC.

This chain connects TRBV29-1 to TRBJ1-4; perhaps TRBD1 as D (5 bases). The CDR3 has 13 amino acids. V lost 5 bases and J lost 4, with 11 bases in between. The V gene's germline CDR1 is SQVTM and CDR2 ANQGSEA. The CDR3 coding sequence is TGCAGCGTTAGGGGCAGCGGTAATGAAAAACTGTTTTTT. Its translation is CSVRGSGNEKLFF.

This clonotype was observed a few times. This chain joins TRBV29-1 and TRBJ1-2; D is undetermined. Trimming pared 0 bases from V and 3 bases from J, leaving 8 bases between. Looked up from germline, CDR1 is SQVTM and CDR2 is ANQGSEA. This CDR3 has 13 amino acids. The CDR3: CSVEDRGYYGYTF. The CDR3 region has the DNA TGCAGCGTTGAAGATAGAGGTTACTATGGCTACACCTTC.

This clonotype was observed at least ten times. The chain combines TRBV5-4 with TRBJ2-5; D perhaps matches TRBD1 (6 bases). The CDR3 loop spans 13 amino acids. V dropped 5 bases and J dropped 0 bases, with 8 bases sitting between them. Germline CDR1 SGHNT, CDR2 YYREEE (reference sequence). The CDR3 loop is CASRGADQETQYF. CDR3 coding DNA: TGTGCCAGCAGGGGGGCAGACCAAGAGACCCAGTACTTC. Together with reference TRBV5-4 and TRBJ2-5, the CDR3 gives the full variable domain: ETGVTQSPTHLIKTRGQQVTLRCSSQSGHNTVSWYQQALGQGPQFIFQYYREEENGRGNFPPRFSGLQFPNYSSELNVNALELDDSALYLCASRGADQETQYFGPGTRLLVL.

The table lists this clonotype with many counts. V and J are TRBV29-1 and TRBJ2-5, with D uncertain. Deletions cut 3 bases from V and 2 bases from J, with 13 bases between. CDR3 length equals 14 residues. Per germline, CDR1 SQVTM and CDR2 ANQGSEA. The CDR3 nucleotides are TGCAGCGTTGAGGCTAGATGGGAACAAGAGACCCAGTACTTC. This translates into CSVEARWEQETQYF.

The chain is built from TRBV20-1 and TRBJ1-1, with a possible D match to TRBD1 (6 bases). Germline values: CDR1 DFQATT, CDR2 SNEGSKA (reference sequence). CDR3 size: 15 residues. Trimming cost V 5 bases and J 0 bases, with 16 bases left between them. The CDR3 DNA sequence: TGCAGTGCTTTGGTGGGGGCCCAAGTGAACACTGAAGCTTTCTTT. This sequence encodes CSALVGAQVNTEAFF.

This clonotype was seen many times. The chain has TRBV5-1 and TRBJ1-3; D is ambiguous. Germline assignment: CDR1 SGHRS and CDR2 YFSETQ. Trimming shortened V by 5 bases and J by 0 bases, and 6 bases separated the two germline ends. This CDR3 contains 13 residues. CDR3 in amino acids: CASRGNSGNTIYF. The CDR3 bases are TGCGCCAGCAGGGGAAACTCTGGAAACACCATATATTTT.

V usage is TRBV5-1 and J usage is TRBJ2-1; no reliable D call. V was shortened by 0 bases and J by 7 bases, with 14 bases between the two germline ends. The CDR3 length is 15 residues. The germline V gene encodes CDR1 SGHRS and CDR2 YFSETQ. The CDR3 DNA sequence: TGCGCCAGCAGCTTGGGAAGTGGTCACCTGAATGAGCAGTTCTTC. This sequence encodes CASSLGSGHLNEQFF.

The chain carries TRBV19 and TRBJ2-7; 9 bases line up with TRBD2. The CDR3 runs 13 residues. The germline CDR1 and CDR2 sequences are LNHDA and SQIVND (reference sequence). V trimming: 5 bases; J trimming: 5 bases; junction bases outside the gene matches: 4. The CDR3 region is CASSVVAGDEQYF. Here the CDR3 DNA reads TGTGCCAGTAGTGTGGTAGCGGGGGACGAGCAGTACTTC.

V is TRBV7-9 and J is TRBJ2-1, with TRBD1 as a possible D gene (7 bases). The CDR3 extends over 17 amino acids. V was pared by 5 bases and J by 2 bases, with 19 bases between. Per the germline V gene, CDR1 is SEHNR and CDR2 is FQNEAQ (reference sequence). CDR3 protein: CASSPWGRGAAYNEQFF. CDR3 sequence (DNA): TGTGCCAGCAGCCCATGGGGCAGGGGGGCAGCCTACAATGAGCAGTTCTTC.

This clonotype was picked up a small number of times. The CDR3 reads CSAFSRQTDSYEQYF. The CDR3 nucleotides read TGCAGTGCCTTCAGTAGACAGACGGACTCCTACGAGCAGTACTTC. This chain uses TRBV20-1 with TRBJ2-7; possibly TRBD1 for D (5 bases). Trimming left V 6 bases short and J 0 bases short, with 18 bases between. The CDR3 runs 15 residues. The germline V gene encodes CDR1 DFQATT and CDR2 SNEGSKA (reference sequence).

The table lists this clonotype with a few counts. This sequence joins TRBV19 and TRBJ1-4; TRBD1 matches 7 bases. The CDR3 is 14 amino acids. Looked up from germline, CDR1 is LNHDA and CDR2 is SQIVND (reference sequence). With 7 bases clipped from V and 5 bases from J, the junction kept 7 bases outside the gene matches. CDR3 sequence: CASKLGTENEKLFF. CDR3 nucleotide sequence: TGTGCCAGTAAACTCGGGACAGAGAATGAAAAACTGTTTTTT. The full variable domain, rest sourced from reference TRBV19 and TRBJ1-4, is DGGITQSPKYLFRKEGQNVTLSCEQNLNHDAMYWYRQDPGQGLRLIYYSQIVNDFQKGDIAEGYSVSREKKESFPLTVTSAQKNPTAFYLCASKLGTENEKLFFGSGTQLSVL.

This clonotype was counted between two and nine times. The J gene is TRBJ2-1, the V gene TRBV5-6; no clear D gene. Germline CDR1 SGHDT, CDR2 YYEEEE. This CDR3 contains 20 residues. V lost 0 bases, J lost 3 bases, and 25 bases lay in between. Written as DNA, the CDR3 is TGTGCCAGCAGCTTGGGTACCGGTAGCCGGCAGCGCGTCCTCTACAATGAGCAGTTCTTC. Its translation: CASSLGTGSRQRVLYNEQFF.

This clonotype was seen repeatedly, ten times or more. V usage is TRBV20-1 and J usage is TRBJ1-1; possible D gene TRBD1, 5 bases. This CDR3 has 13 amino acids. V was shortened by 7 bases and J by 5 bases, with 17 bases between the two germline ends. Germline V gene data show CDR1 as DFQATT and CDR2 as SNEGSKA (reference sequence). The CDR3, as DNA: TGCAGTGTCGAGGGCTATGGGGGAACTGAAGCTTTCTTT. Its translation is CSVEGYGGTEAFF.

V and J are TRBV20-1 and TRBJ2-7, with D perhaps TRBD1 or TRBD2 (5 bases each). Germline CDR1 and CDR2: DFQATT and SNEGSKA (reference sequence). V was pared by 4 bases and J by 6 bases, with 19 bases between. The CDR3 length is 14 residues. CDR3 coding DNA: TGCAGTGCTAATGGAGGTCGATCAGGGTCCGAGCAGTACTTC. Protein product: CSANGGRSGSEQYF.

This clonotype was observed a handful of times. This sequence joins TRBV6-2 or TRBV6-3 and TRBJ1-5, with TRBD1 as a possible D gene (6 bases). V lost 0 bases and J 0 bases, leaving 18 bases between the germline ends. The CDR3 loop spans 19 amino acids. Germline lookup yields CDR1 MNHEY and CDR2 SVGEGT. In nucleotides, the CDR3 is TGTGCCAGCAGTTACTCGATGCCCAGGGGCGGTAATAGCAATCAGCCCCAGCATTTT. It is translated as CASSYSMPRGGNSNQPQHF.

CDR3 region: CSAYGGLGDEQYF. As DNA, the CDR3 is TGCAGTGCTTACGGGGGGCTCGGGGACGAGCAGTACTTC. The chain is built from TRBV20-1 and TRBJ2-7; D might be TRBD2 (7 bases). The CDR3 consists of 13 residues. The V and J ends lost 5 bases and 5 bases respectively, with 16 bases between them. Looked up from germline, CDR1 is DFQATT and CDR2 is SNEGSKA (reference sequence).